The 20 T cell receptor beta chains below all came from one sample that was sequenced in a study of technical replicates of blood from a few donors (dated by TCRdb to 2015 to 2018). The library was obtained by the immunoSEQ multiplex PCR assay. TCRdb holds this immuneACCESS table with in-frame rearrangements only. Some clones are missing; in checked studies, unresolved V genes explain under half, and the rest has no known cause. The sample includes about 60,000 clones, with more than 70% observed a single time. About 5.2% of the sample goes to the ten largest clones. The source material was PBMCs. These TCRs come from a human donor in good health. Some clones in this sample may be carry-over from other donors' samples.

The chain's CDR3 is CASSLQAGANTGELFF. The CDR3 DNA is TGTGCCAGTAGTCTCCAAGCGGGAGCTAACACCGGGGAGCTGTTTTTT. The chain is built from TRBV19 and TRBJ2-2, with 8 positions matching TRBD2. The V segment lost 5 bases and the J segment 2 bases; nucleotides outside the gene matches: 7. Germline V gene sequence: CDR1 LNHDA, CDR2 SQIVND (reference sequence). The CDR3 consists of 16 residues.

J is TRBJ1-3 and V is TRBV29-1; D perhaps matches TRBD1 (5 bases). Germline CDR1 is SQVTM and CDR2 is ANQGSEA. The CDR3 spans 13 residues. Trimming removed 4 bases at V and 3 bases at J, with 10 bases between. The CDR3 reads CSVAEGLGNTIYF. The DNA for the CDR3 is TGCAGCGTTGCGGAGGGGCTTGGAAACACCATATATTTT.

The J gene is TRBJ2-1, the V gene TRBV5-1; 10 bases are a match to TRBD1. Per germline, CDR1 SGHRS and CDR2 YFSETQ. Trimming removed 4 bases from V and 8 bases from J; junction bases left unmatched: 12. The CDR3 sequence is 16 residues long. CDR3 residues: CASSPAEDRGTYEQFF. Here the CDR3 DNA reads TGCGCCAGCAGCCCGGCGGAGGACAGGGGGACATATGAGCAGTTCTTC.

V gene TRBV6-5 combines with J gene TRBJ1-2; D gene unclear. There are 14 residues in the CDR3. Trimming took 0 bases from V and 8 from J, leaving 13 bases between them. Per germline, CDR1 MNHEY and CDR2 SVGAGI. This CDR3 reads CASSYSTRVEGYTF. The CDR3 nucleotides are TGTGCCAGCAGTTACTCGACGCGGGTAGAGGGCTACACCTTC.

The chain uses TRBV11-2 and TRBJ2-7, with TRBD2 matching over 7 bases. V trimming: 4 bases; J trimming: 3 bases; junction bases outside the gene matches: 15. Germline V lookup: CDR1 SGHAT, CDR2 FQNNGV. The CDR3 sequence is 17 residues long. The CDR3 bases are TGTGCCAGCAGCTCCACACTCCCGGGAAGCGGGGACTACGAGCAGTACTTC. Its translation is CASSSTLPGSGDYEQYF.

The chain recombines TRBV6-1 with TRBJ2-7; 8 positions match TRBD2. Germline V gene sequence: CDR1 MNHNS, CDR2 SASEGT. V was clipped by 6 bases and J by 0 bases; unmatched bases: 7. This CDR3 comprises 15 residues. The CDR3 coding sequence is TGTGCCAGCAGGGCGTTAGCGGGGAGCTCCTACGAGCAGTACTTC. Protein product: CASRALAGSSYEQYF.

This clone was counted many times. The CDR3 DNA is TGTGCCAGCAGCTTTACCGGGACAACCAACACTGAAGCTTTCTTT. Translated, it gives CASSFTGTTNTEAFF. This sequence joins TRBV6-5 and TRBJ1-1; tentatively, D is TRBD1 (6 bases). Germline assignment: CDR1 MNHEY and CDR2 SVGAGI. Deletions cut 6 bases from V and 2 bases from J, with 16 bases between. CDR3 length: 15 residues.

This chain joins TRBV21-1 and TRBJ2-3; TRBD1 is the table's D call and was not checked against the DNA. TRBV21-1 is tagged as a pseudogene. CDR3 length: 16 amino acids. The CDR3 here is CASSNAGGAGTDTQYF. In DNA form, the CDR3 reads TGTGCCAGCAGCAATGCAGGGGGCGCGGGCACAGATACGCAGTATTTT.

The chain joins TRBV7-9 to TRBJ2-1, with TRBD2 identical over 12 bases. The CDR3 sequence is 13 residues long. Per the germline V gene, CDR1 is SEHNR and CDR2 is FQNEAQ (reference sequence). The V segment lost 6 bases and the J segment 9 bases; nucleotides outside the gene matches: 3. CDR3 residues: CASRTSGSLEQFF. The CDR3 nucleotides read TGTGCCAGCAGGACTAGCGGGAGTCTTGAGCAGTTCTTC.

CDR3 coding DNA: TGTGCCAGCAGCCGGACTAGCGGTCGAAGGACCACAGATACGCAGTATTTT. Translated: CASSRTSGRRTTDTQYF. The rearrangement links TRBV11-2 to TRBJ2-3; 10 bases map to TRBD2. Trimming removed 5 bases from V and 2 bases from J; junction bases left unmatched: 10. CDR1 is SGHAT, CDR2 FQNNGV, per germline. This CDR3 is built from 17 residues. Looking up the rest from reference TRBV11-2 and TRBJ2-3 gives the full variable domain: EAGVAQSPRYKIIEKRQSVAFWCNPISGHATLYWYQQILGQGPKLLIQFQNNGVVDDSQLPKDRFSAERLKGVDSTLKIQPAKLEDSAVYLCASSRTSGRRTTDTQYFGPGTRLTVL.

V and J are TRBV30 and TRBJ2-7; TRBD2 matches at 9 bases. J gave up 5 bases and V 1 base, and 9 bases lay outside the gene matches. The length of the CDR3 is 15 residues. Germline V lookup: CDR1 GTSNPN, CDR2 SVGIG (reference sequence). The CDR3 loop reads CAWSELASGTDEQYF. As DNA, the CDR3 is TGTGCCTGGAGTGAATTGGCTAGCGGGACCGACGAGCAGTACTTC.

The chain has TRBV12-2 and TRBJ2-3; the tabulated D call, TRBD2, remains unverified against the DNA. TRBV12-2 is listed as a pseudogene. The CDR3 sequence is 16 residues long. CDR3: CASRLVGLYNTDTQYF. The CDR3 DNA reads TGTGCAAGTCGCCTCGTAGGACTTTATAACACAGATACGCAGTATTTT.

This clone appeared once. The genes are TRBV30 and TRBJ2-7; TRBD2 agrees at 9 bases. The germline V gene has CDR1 GTSNPN and CDR2 SVGIG (reference sequence). Unmatched junction bases numbered 6, after V lost 1 base and J lost 5 bases. This CDR3 is 14 amino acids long. CDR3 in amino acids: CAWSGKREVNEQYF. For the CDR3, the DNA is TGTGCCTGGAGTGGGAAGCGGGAGGTCAACGAGCAGTACTTC.

The rearrangement joins TRBV5-6 to TRBJ2-7, with TRBD2 matching 8 bases. Germline V lookup: CDR1 SGHDT, CDR2 YYEEEE. Trimming took 3 bases from V and 4 from J; bases not matched to a gene: 15. The CDR3 is 17 residues long. CDR3 loop: CASSSTGTSISLYEQYF. For the CDR3, the DNA is TGTGCCAGCAGCTCGACCGGGACTAGTATATCCCTTTACGAGCAGTACTTC.

The chain uses TRBV7-3 and TRBJ2-1, with D maybe TRBD2 (6 bases). This CDR3 has 17 amino acids. The V gene lost 1 base and the J gene lost 2 bases, with 15 bases spanning the gap. Germline lookup yields CDR1 SGHTA and CDR2 FQGTGA. CDR3 sequence reads: CASSLNPTSPTYNEQFF. As DNA, the CDR3 is TGTGCCAGCAGCTTAAACCCTACTAGCCCAACCTACAATGAGCAGTTCTTC. Filled out from reference TRBV7-3 and TRBJ2-1, the complete variable domain reads GAGVSQTPSNKVTEKGKYVELRCDPISGHTALYWYRQSLGQGPEFLIYFQGTGAADDSGLPNDRFFAVRPEGSVSTLKIQRTERGDSAVYLCASSLNPTSPTYNEQFFGPGTRLTVL.

The chain carries TRBV19 and TRBJ1-5; D is perhaps TRBD1 (5 bases). V lost 6 bases and J 3 bases, leaving 15 bases between the germline ends. CDR1 is LNHDA and CDR2 is SQIVND in the germline V gene (reference sequence). CDR3 size: 15 residues. Here the CDR3 DNA reads TGTGCCAGTAGAGGGGAGGGGCGATACAATCAGCCCCAGCATTTT. Amino acids: CASRGEGRYNQPQHF.

The gene calls are TRBV6-1 and TRBJ1-3; D gene unclear. CDR3 length: 14 amino acids. Deletions cut 5 bases from V and 0 bases from J, with 8 bases between. Germline V CDR1 and CDR2: MNHNS, SASEGT. The CDR3 region is CASSWQSSGNTIYF. The DNA of the CDR3 is TGTGCCAGCAGTTGGCAGTCCTCTGGAAACACCATATATTTT.

V and J are TRBV5-1 and TRBJ1-1; 7 positions agree with TRBD1. This CDR3 has 16 residues. V dropped 0 bases and J dropped 3; count of bases not matched to a gene: 8. Germline CDR1 is SGHRS and CDR2 is YFSETQ. The CDR3 reads CASSLGDRAVDTEAFF. CDR3 in DNA: TGCGCCAGCAGCTTGGGTGACAGGGCCGTGGACACTGAAGCTTTCTTT.

The rearrangement joins TRBV18 to TRBJ1-2; D uncertain. CDR3 length: 13 residues. Trimming cost V 6 bases and J 2 bases, with 10 bases left between them. Germline V lookup: CDR1 KGHSH, CDR2 LQKENI. The CDR3 DNA is TGTGCCAGCTCGGCCGGGGTCAACTATGGCTACACCTTC. As protein: CASSAGVNYGYTF.

The chain links TRBV5-1 to TRBJ1-1, with D maybe TRBD1 (5 bases). Germline CDR1 reads SGHRS; CDR2 reads YFSETQ. This CDR3 has 13 residues. Trimming pared 1 base from V and 5 bases from J, leaving 9 bases between. The CDR3 DNA reads TGCGCCAGCAGCTTGATGGGGGGGACTGAAGCTTTCTTT. Translating gives CASSLMGGTEAFF.